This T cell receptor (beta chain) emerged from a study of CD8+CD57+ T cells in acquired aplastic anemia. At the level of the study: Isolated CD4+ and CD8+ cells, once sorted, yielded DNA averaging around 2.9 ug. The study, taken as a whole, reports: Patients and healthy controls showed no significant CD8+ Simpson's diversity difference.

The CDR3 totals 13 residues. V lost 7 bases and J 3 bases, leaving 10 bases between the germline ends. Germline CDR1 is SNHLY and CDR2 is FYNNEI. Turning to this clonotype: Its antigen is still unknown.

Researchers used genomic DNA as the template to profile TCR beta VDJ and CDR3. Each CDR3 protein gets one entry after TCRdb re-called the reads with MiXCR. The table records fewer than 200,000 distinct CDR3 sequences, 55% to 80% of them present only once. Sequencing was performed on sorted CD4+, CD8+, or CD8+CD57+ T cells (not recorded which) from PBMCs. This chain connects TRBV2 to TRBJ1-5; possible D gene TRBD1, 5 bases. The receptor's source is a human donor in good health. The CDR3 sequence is CASKGTANQPQHF. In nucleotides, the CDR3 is TGTGCCAGCAAAGGGACTGCCAATCAGCCCCAGCATTTT.